This TCR beta chain was identified during a study of T-cell memory formation after mild COVID-19. Trimming cost V 5 bases and J 5 bases; bases outside gene matches: 11. Germline CDR1 reads SGHVS; CDR2 reads FNYEAQ. The length of the CDR3 is 15 residues. Each CDR3 protein gets one entry after TCRdb re-called the 5' RACE reads with MiXCR. Here the sample spans 470,000 or so distinct CDR3 sequences, about 20% being singletons. In its sample, this clonotype was seen a few times. What it recognizes is unknown. Study outcomes and limitations: Clones that contracted from day 15 to 85 were balanced CD4/CD8, while later expanders leaned CD4+.

The TCR was taken from an adult woman who had mild COVID-19 (a few samples of this study predate the infection). Cell type and time point are not known. The chain joins TRBV7-6 to TRBJ2-7; TRBD1 matches at 8 bases. Source material: PBMCs or a T cell subset sorted from them (not recorded which). The CDR3 loop reads CASSQRTGREDEQYF. The CDR3, as DNA: TGTGCCAGCAGCCAGCGGACAGGGAGAGAGGACGAGCAGTACTTC.